The 20 T cell receptor beta chains reported below all come from one sample, sequenced in a study of blood T cell repertoires in COVID-19. Repertoires were generated with immunoSEQ multiplex PCR, while TCRdb's copy carries only in-frame clones and drops some. This sample has 25,000 to 35,000 clones, with approximately 88% found just once. The specimen was peripheral blood. Source of these receptors: a middle-aged woman with active or convalescent COVID-19.

The chain joins TRBV9 to TRBJ2-5, with D maybe TRBD2 (5 bases). V lost 0 bases, J lost 2 bases, and 17 bases lay in between. CDR3 size: 17 residues. The germline CDR1 and CDR2 sequences are SGDLS and YYNGEE. CDR3 residues: CASSVGPLAGLQETQYF. The CDR3 coding sequence is TGTGCCAGCAGCGTAGGACCCCTGGCGGGCCTACAAGAGACCCAGTACTTC.

V is TRBV27 and J is TRBJ2-7; D gene unclear. Per germline, CDR1 MNHEY and CDR2 SMNVEV (reference sequence). The CDR3 extends over 14 amino acids. The V and J ends lost 5 bases and 0 bases respectively, with 11 bases between them. CDR3 residues: CASSPSFSSYEQYF. The CDR3 DNA follows: TGTGCCAGCAGTCCCTCCTTTAGCTCCTACGAGCAGTACTTC.

The sample holds one count of this clone. This sequence joins TRBV5-1 and TRBJ2-3; TRBD1 matches at 9 bases. The length of the CDR3 is 16 residues. Germline-derived CDR1 and CDR2 are SGHRS and YFSETQ. The V and J ends lost 5 bases and 4 bases, in that order; junction bases with no gene match: 11. The CDR3 here is CASSLGTGRGSDTQYF. CDR3 nucleotide sequence: TGCGCCAGCAGTCTAGGGACAGGGCGAGGGTCAGATACGCAGTATTTT.

This clone appeared a single time. The CDR3 loop reads CAWNTGSYEQYF. The CDR3 DNA sequence: TGTGCCTGGAATACAGGGTCCTACGAGCAGTACTTC. The chain couples TRBV30 to TRBJ2-7; D perhaps matches TRBD1 (6 bases). This CDR3 has 12 amino acids. From germline, CDR1 is GTSNPN and CDR2 SVGIG (reference sequence). V dropped 4 bases and J dropped 1 base, with 8 bases sitting between them.

The chain carries TRBV19 and TRBJ2-3; D remains ambiguous. The CDR3 extends over 12 amino acids. V lost 7 bases and J lost 0, with 5 bases in between. CDR1 LNHDA and CDR2 SQIVND come from the germline V gene (reference sequence). CDR3 residues: CASMGSTDTQYF. CDR3 nucleotide sequence: TGTGCCAGTATGGGCAGCACAGATACGCAGTATTTT.

There are a few counts of this clone. This sequence joins TRBV29-1 and TRBJ2-3, with 8 bases lining up with TRBD1. Trimming took 6 bases from V and 9 from J; bases not matched to a gene: 14. Germline loops: CDR1 SQVTM, CDR2 ANQGSEA. CDR3 size: 14 residues. The DNA of the CDR3 is TGCAGCGTGGGGACAGGAGAACGAGGAGACACGCAGTATTTT. Protein sequence: CSVGTGERGDTQYF.

The V gene is TRBV15, the J gene TRBJ1-1; D unresolved. The CDR3 contains 15 residues. Germline assignment: CDR1 LNHNV and CDR2 YYDKDF (reference sequence). The V and J ends lost 0 bases and 7 bases respectively, with 15 bases between them. CDR3 loop: CATSREGPPRDEAFF. The DNA for the CDR3 is TGTGCCACCAGCAGAGAGGGTCCCCCGCGGGATGAAGCTTTCTTT.

This chain links TRBV5-6 with TRBJ1-1; TRBD1 is a possible D gene (5 bases). Per germline, CDR1 SGHDT and CDR2 YYEEEE. The CDR3 spans 15 residues. Trimming removed 0 bases at V and 11 bases at J, with 20 bases between. CDR3 coding DNA: TGTGCCAGCAGCTTGGATCCAGGGCGACAGTTCGGGGCTTTCTTT. Amino acids: CASSLDPGRQFGAFF. Filled out from reference TRBV5-6 and TRBJ1-1, the complete variable domain reads DAGVTQSPTHLIKTRGQQVTLRCSPKSGHDTVSWYQQALGQGPQFIFQYYEEEERQRGNFPDRFSGHQFPNYSSELNVNALLLGDSALYLCASSLDPGRQFGAFFGQGTRLTVV.

This chain uses TRBV12-3 or TRBV12-4 with TRBJ1-1; 8 positions match TRBD1. CDR3 length: 12 amino acids. The J segment lost 7 bases and the V segment lost 7 bases, leaving 5 bases of the junction unmatched. CDR3 residues: CASNGQGLEAFF. CDR3 in DNA: TGTGCCAGCAATGGACAGGGCCTTGAAGCTTTCTTT.

The V gene is TRBV6-5, the J gene TRBJ2-3; D might be TRBD1 (6 bases). Germline assignment: CDR1 MNHEY and CDR2 SVGAGI. The CDR3 is made up of 16 amino acids. Trimming removed 0 bases at V and 3 bases at J, with 13 bases between. As DNA, the CDR3 is TGTGCCAGCAGTTACTCTCCAGGGGTACGGACAGATACGCAGTATTTT. Translated: CASSYSPGVRTDTQYF.

V and J are TRBV11-3 and TRBJ1-1; the D is unclear. The CDR3 covers 13 residues. With 2 bases removed from V and 3 bases from J, the gap between germline ends came to 7 bases. Germline V lookup: CDR1 SGHNT, CDR2 YENEEA. CDR3 DNA sequence: TGTGCCAGCAGCTTACGGGTGGACACTGAAGCTTTCTTT. Residues: CASSLRVDTEAFF.

The chain couples TRBV5-1 to TRBJ2-1; TRBD1 matches at 7 bases. CDR3 length: 16 residues. Germline lookup yields CDR1 SGHRS and CDR2 YFSETQ. Trimming cost V 2 bases and J 0 bases; bases outside gene matches: 5. The CDR3 DNA follows: TGCGCCAGCAGCTTCGCGGACAGGAGCTCCTACAATGAGCAGTTCTTC. Translating it yields CASSFADRSSYNEQFF.

This chain uses TRBV4-2 with TRBJ2-1; D remains unclear. The CDR3 covers 14 residues. Germline V lookup: CDR1 LGHNA, CDR2 YNFKEQ. V was pared by 0 bases and J by 7 bases, with 10 bases between. CDR3 residues: CASSQDYERNEQFF. As DNA, the CDR3 is TGTGCCAGCAGCCAAGATTATGAGAGGAATGAGCAGTTCTTC.

The genes are TRBV7-8 and TRBJ1-2; possible D gene TRBD1, 6 bases. Trimming stripped 1 base from V and 4 bases from J, with 13 bases between. CDR1 and CDR2 from the germline V gene are SGHVS and FQNEAQ. The CDR3 has 15 residues. The CDR3 DNA sequence: TGTGCCAGCAGCTTAGAGATAGGGGGACCCTATGGCTACACCTTC. It is translated as CASSLEIGGPYGYTF.

The chain combines TRBV7-8 with TRBJ2-7; TRBD2 aligns across 7 bases. V was clipped by 2 bases and J by 2 bases; unmatched bases: 6. Germline V gives CDR1 SGHVS, CDR2 FQNEAQ. The CDR3 has 15 amino acids. The CDR3 spells CASSLLEGTTYEQYF. In nucleotides, the CDR3 is TGTGCCAGCAGCTTACTCGAGGGGACTACCTACGAGCAGTACTTC. The full variable domain, rest sourced from reference TRBV7-8 and TRBJ2-7, is GAGVSQSPRYKVAKRGQDVALRCDPISGHVSLFWYQQALGQGPEFLTYFQNEAQLDKSGLPSDRFFAERPEGSVSTLKIQRTQQEDSAVYLCASSLLEGTTYEQYFGPGTRLTVT.

This chain joins TRBV12-5 and TRBJ2-1; 11 nucleotides line up with TRBD1. CDR1 is LGHNT, CDR2 FRNRAP, per germline. V dropped 10 bases and J dropped 10; count of bases not matched to a gene: 9. The CDR3 is 13 residues long. This CDR3 is CATSRGDRGEQFF. The CDR3 DNA reads as TGTGCTACATCTCGAGGGGACAGGGGGGAGCAGTTCTTC.

This chain joins TRBV7-2 and TRBJ2-1, with 7 bases matching TRBD2. Germline trimming cut 5 bases from V and 0 bases from J; bases unmatched to any gene: 4. The CDR3 spans 15 residues. The germline CDR1 and CDR2 sequences are SGHTA and FQGNSA. The CDR3 loop is CASSTGRSSYNEQFF. As DNA, the CDR3 is TGTGCCAGCAGCACCGGGAGGAGCTCCTACAATGAGCAGTTCTTC. The variable domain in full, completed from reference TRBV7-2 and TRBJ2-1, reads GAGVSQSPSNKVTEKGKDVELRCDPISGHTALYWYRQSLGQGLEFLIYFQGNSAPDKSGLPSDRFSAERTGGSVSTLTIQRTQQEDSAVYLCASSTGRSSYNEQFFGPGTRLTVL.

The table lists this clone with a few counts. The chain employs TRBV18 and TRBJ1-4; 8 bases fit TRBD1. The CDR3 consists of 14 residues. Germline assignment: CDR1 KGHSH and CDR2 LQKENI. The junction had 5 bases not matched to a gene; V was cut back by 4 bases and J by 7 bases. CDR3 DNA sequence: TGTGCCAGCTCACAGACAGGGGACCGTGAAAAACTGTTTTTT. Its protein product is CASSQTGDREKLFF.

The CDR3 reads CATSPRDPRDRDQPQHF. CDR3 in DNA: TGTGCCACCAGTCCCCGAGACCCCCGGGACAGGGACCAGCCCCAGCATTTT. V usage is TRBV24-1 and J usage is TRBJ1-5; 9 bases align to TRBD1. V lost 6 bases, J lost 7 bases, and 15 bases stayed unmatched. The CDR3 runs to 17 residues. Germline V lookup: CDR1 KGHDR, CDR2 SFDVKD.

In its sample, this clone was seen a few times. The gene calls are TRBV25-1 and TRBJ2-5; maybe TRBD1 (5 bases). V lost 9 bases and J lost 5, with 16 bases in between. The germline CDR1 and CDR2 sequences are MGHDK and SYGVNS. This CDR3 is 13 amino acids long. The CDR3 region has the DNA TGTGCCAGTCTGGCAGGGTATTCGGAGACCCAGTACTTC. Translating it yields CASLAGYSETQYF. Full variable domain (missing parts from reference TRBV25-1 and TRBJ2-5): EADIYQTPRYLVIGTGKKITLECSQTMGHDKMYWYQQDPGMELHLIHYSYGVNSTEKGDLSSESTVSRIRTEHFPLTLESARPSHTSQYLCASLAGYSETQYFGPGTRLLVL.